This passage covers 23 T cell receptor beta chains from one sample sequenced in a study of memory CD4+ T cells and cytomegalovirus serostatus (dated by TCRdb to about 2019). Receptor amplification or capture employed the immunoSEQ multiplex PCR assay. TCRdb took this table from immuneACCESS and kept in-frame rearrangements with V and J called. Such tables lack part of the clones; where checked against another copy, unresolved V genes explain under half of the gap, and the rest is unexplained. The sample table holds about 44,000 clones, of which 76% were seen once. Around 1.9% of the sample is in the top ten clones. A FACSAria II was used to sort memory CD4+ T cells, defined as single viable CD3+CD4+CD8-CD45RO+ cells. Input material: memory CD4+ T cells from blood. All receptors derive from an adult in good health and CMV-seronegative.

The V and J genes are TRBV5-1 and TRBJ1-2; D perhaps matches TRBD1 (6 bases). This CDR3 spans 15 amino acids. Trimming took off 0 bases at V and 1 base at J, with 10 bases between the two ends. CDR1 and CDR2 from the germline V gene are SGHRS and YFSETQ. This CDR3 reads CASSLDRVHNYGYTF. The DNA of the CDR3 is TGCGCCAGCAGCTTGGACAGGGTCCATAACTATGGCTACACCTTC.

This chain connects TRBV10-3 to TRBJ2-5; D is uncertain. V gave up 5 bases and J gave up 4 bases, with 8 bases separating them. The CDR3 extends over 12 amino acids. Looked up from germline, CDR1 is ENHRY and CDR2 is SYGVKD. The DNA for the CDR3 is TGTGCCATCAGTCAGAGTTCAGAGACCCAGTACTTC. It codes for CAISQSSETQYF.

The chain uses TRBV28 and TRBJ1-1; 8 positions match TRBD1. Germline CDR1 reads MDHEN; CDR2 reads SYDVKM. The CDR3 has 23 amino acids. V lost 3 bases, J lost 1 base, and 28 bases stayed unmatched. This CDR3 is CASSLWAEGTGPQRVSANTEAFF. CDR3 bases: TGTGCCAGCAGTTTGTGGGCCGAGGGGACAGGCCCCCAGAGGGTCTCCGCGAACACTGAAGCTTTCTTT.

The chain has TRBV6-5 and TRBJ1-4; D is ambiguous. The V end was cut by 0 bases, the J end by 7 bases, with 12 bases between. Germline V gene sequence: CDR1 MNHEY, CDR2 SVGAGI. The CDR3 runs 15 residues. The CDR3 DNA follows: TGTGCCAGCAGTTACTCGCGACGGATTACTGAAAAACTGTTTTTT. As protein: CASSYSRRITEKLFF.

The genes are TRBV19 and TRBJ1-5; D not resolved. V lost 5 bases and J 4 bases, leaving 12 bases between the germline ends. This CDR3 is 14 amino acids long. The germline gives CDR1 LNHDA, CDR2 SQIVND (reference sequence). The CDR3 loop reads CASSRPAGNQPQHF. The CDR3, as DNA: TGTGCCAGTAGTCGCCCCGCCGGTAATCAGCCCCAGCATTTT.

The DNA for the CDR3 is TGCAGTGCTAGTCTCCAAGATACGCAGTATTTT. Translation: CSASLQDTQYF. The V call is TRBV20-1, the J call TRBJ2-3; unclear D gene. This CDR3 region has 11 residues. V lost 3 bases and J 5 bases, leaving 6 bases between the germline ends. Germline V gene data show CDR1 as DFQATT and CDR2 as SNEGSKA (reference sequence).

The chain has TRBV21-1 and TRBJ2-7; no check of the table's D call, TRBD2, against the DNA was made. TRBV21-1 is classified as a pseudogene. The CDR3 loop spans 17 amino acids. The CDR3 DNA reads as TGTGCCAGCAGCAAAAATCCTCCCTCTAGCGGGGGGTACGAGCAGTACTTC. The encoded protein is CASSKNPPSSGGYEQYF.

This chain joins TRBV6-1 and TRBJ2-7, with 11 nucleotides matching TRBD2. V dropped 6 bases and J dropped 3; count of bases not matched to a gene: 1. Germline-derived CDR1 and CDR2 are MNHNS and SASEGT. The CDR3 covers 13 residues. Written as DNA, the CDR3 is TGTGCCAGCAGGACTAGCGGGAACTACGAGCAGTACTTC. As protein: CASRTSGNYEQYF.

The chain has TRBV4-1 and TRBJ1-5; D ambiguous. V lost 0 bases and J lost 2, with 14 bases in between. The length of the CDR3 is 17 residues. Germline CDR1 MGHRA, CDR2 YSYEKL. The CDR3 reads CASSQEGAGRGNQPQHF. The CDR3 nucleotides read TGCGCCAGCAGCCAAGAGGGCGCAGGCCGAGGCAATCAGCCCCAGCATTTT.

The chain links TRBV7-2 to TRBJ2-7; 14 bases fit TRBD2. CDR3 length equals 16 residues. Germline assignment: CDR1 SGHTA and CDR2 FQGNSA. Trimming took 3 bases from V and 4 from J; bases not matched to a gene: 5. CDR3 DNA sequence: TGTGCCAGCAGCTTGAGGACTAGCGGGGGGTCGTACGAGCAGTACTTC. This sequence encodes CASSLRTSGGSYEQYF.

The chain combines TRBV10-1 with TRBJ1-3; D unresolved. Germline V gene lookup returns CDR1 WNHNN and CDR2 SYGVQD (reference sequence). The CDR3 runs to 13 residues. Between the trimmed V and J ends, which lost 10 bases and 0 bases, there was a span of 10 bases. The CDR3 is CATYSYSGNTIYF. CDR3 nucleotide sequence: TGCGCCACCTATAGTTACTCTGGAAACACCATATATTTT.

The chain recombines TRBV5-1 with TRBJ2-2; 11 nucleotides match TRBD2. The CDR3 extends over 15 amino acids. With 0 bases clipped from V and 5 bases from J, the junction kept 0 bases outside the gene matches. The V gene's germline CDR1 is SGHRS and CDR2 YFSETQ. In DNA, the CDR3 is TGCGCCAGCAGCTTGGCTAGCGGGGGGACCGGGGAGCTGTTTTTT. Its translation: CASSLASGGTGELFF.

This clone was seen only a few times. The CDR3 protein is CASSITETENQPQHF. The CDR3 region has the DNA TGTGCCAGTAGTATCACGGAAACGGAGAATCAGCCCCAGCATTTT. The chain links TRBV19 to TRBJ1-5; the D is unclear. The CDR3 consists of 15 residues. Trimming took 3 bases from V and 4 from J, leaving 13 bases between them. CDR1 is LNHDA and CDR2 is SQIVND in the germline V gene (reference sequence).

The chain couples TRBV9 to TRBJ2-3; D uncertain. V shed 3 bases and J shed 6 bases, with 11 bases lying between them. The CDR3 extends over 13 amino acids. Looked up from germline, CDR1 is SGDLS and CDR2 is YYNGEE. CDR3 sequence: CASSDTGPDTQYF. The CDR3, as DNA: TGTGCCAGCAGCGACACTGGACCTGATACGCAGTATTTT.

The chain uses TRBV5-1 and TRBJ2-7, with a weak D call TRBD1 (6 bases). Per germline, CDR1 SGHRS and CDR2 YFSETQ. V lost 5 bases, J lost 4 bases, and 19 bases lay in between. The CDR3 consists of 15 residues. The CDR3 reads CASRWDTSGVYEQYF. The CDR3 region has the DNA TGCGCCAGCAGGTGGGACACCTCAGGGGTTTACGAGCAGTACTTC. The entire variable domain, with the rest obtained from reference TRBV5-1 and TRBJ2-7, is as follows: KAGVTQTPRYLIKTRGQQVTLSCSPISGHRSVSWYQQTPGQGLQFLFEYFSETQRNKGNFPGRFSGRQFSNSRSEMNVSTLELGDSALYLCASRWDTSGVYEQYFGPGTRLTVT.

The J gene is TRBJ2-1, the V gene TRBV6-5, with 14 nucleotides matching TRBD2. This CDR3 region has 15 residues. Germline lookup yields CDR1 MNHEY and CDR2 SVGAGI. J lost 4 bases, V lost 7 bases, and 3 bases had no gene match. The CDR3 sequence is CASIRTSGGYNEQFF. CDR3 coding DNA: TGTGCCAGCATAAGGACTAGCGGGGGGTACAATGAGCAGTTCTTC.

The gene calls are TRBV19 and TRBJ1-4; a possible D gene is TRBD1 (6 bases). Germline assignment: CDR1 LNHDA and CDR2 SQIVND (reference sequence). V was shortened by 8 bases and J by 7 bases, with 14 bases between the two germline ends. CDR3 size: 13 residues. The CDR3 DNA reads as TGTGCCAGTTCTGGGACATCGGGTGAAAAACTGTTTTTT. Its translation is CASSGTSGEKLFF.

The rearrangement uses TRBV4-2 and TRBJ2-2; D call uncertain. This CDR3 spans 15 amino acids. CDR1 is LGHNA, CDR2 YNFKEQ, per germline. Between the trimmed V and J ends, which lost 0 bases and 1 base, there was a span of 6 bases. Here the CDR3 DNA reads TGTGCCAGCAGCCAAGATTTACGGAACACCGGGGAGCTGTTTTTT. Its translation: CASSQDLRNTGELFF.

This chain joins TRBV5-6 and TRBJ1-4; TRBD1 matches 7 bases. This CDR3 has 14 amino acids. Germline V CDR1 and CDR2: SGHDT, YYEEEE. V dropped 0 bases and J dropped 8; count of bases not matched to a gene: 4. CDR3: CASSLGQGGEKLFF. CDR3 in DNA: TGTGCCAGCAGCTTGGGACAGGGTGGGGAAAAACTGTTTTTT.

V and J are TRBV6-1 and TRBJ2-7; D call uncertain. V was clipped by 4 bases and J by 0 bases, with 10 bases between them. Germline loops: CDR1 MNHNS, CDR2 SASEGT. The CDR3 has 14 residues. CDR3 region: CASSVQISSYEQYF. CDR3 coding DNA: TGTGCCAGCAGTGTACAGATCAGCTCCTACGAGCAGTACTTC.

The chain recombines TRBV10-3 with TRBJ2-2, with D perhaps matching TRBD1 (6 bases). Between the trimmed V and J ends, which lost 4 bases and 4 bases, there was a span of 10 bases. The V gene's germline CDR1 is ENHRY and CDR2 SYGVKD. The CDR3 is made up of 14 amino acids. The CDR3 is CAISVGARTGELFF. The CDR3 region has the DNA TGTGCCATCAGTGTGGGGGCGCGCACCGGGGAGCTGTTTTTT.

Only one count was recorded for this clone. This chain joins TRBV5-1 and TRBJ2-2; 9 bases agree with TRBD2. The length of the CDR3 is 16 residues. With V trimmed by 4 bases and J by 1 base, 5 bases remained unmatched. Germline values: CDR1 SGHRS, CDR2 YFSETQ. The CDR3 DNA sequence: TGCGCCAGCAGCCCAAGTAGCGGGGGGAACACCGGGGAGCTGTTTTTT. It encodes CASSPSSGGNTGELFF.

The rearrangement uses TRBV7-6 and TRBJ2-5; no firm D call. The CDR3 consists of 15 residues. Per the germline V gene, CDR1 is SGHVS and CDR2 is FNYEAQ. V was shortened by 4 bases and J by 1 base, with 13 bases between the two germline ends. The CDR3: CASSSSRGSQETQYF. The DNA for the CDR3 is TGTGCCAGCAGCTCTTCGCGCGGCAGCCAAGAGACCCAGTACTTC.